Shown below are 18 T cell receptor beta chains from a single sample sequenced in a study of cytomegalovirus exposure and HLA in healthy donors. PCR amplification relied on 60 Vbeta primers (plus 13 Jbeta primers). Some clones are missing from TCRdb's copy, which holds only in-frame ones; the method was immunoSEQ multiplex PCR. This sample has 150,000 to 200,000 clones, with around four fifths found just once. The sample consisted of PBMCs. The receptor source for this set is a man younger than 35 in good health and CMV-seropositive.

The gene calls are TRBV30 and TRBJ2-2; TRBD2 agrees at 7 bases. The ends lost 3 bases at V and 4 bases at J; junction bases unmatched: 5. CDR1 GTSNPN and CDR2 SVGIG come from the germline V gene (reference sequence). The CDR3 extends over 14 amino acids. CDR3 nucleotides: TGTGCCTGGAGCGCGGGACTACTCACCGGGGAGCTGTTTTTT. Encoded protein: CAWSAGLLTGELFF.

The V call is TRBV7-2, the J call TRBJ1-5, with TRBD1 identical over 9 bases. The V gene end was trimmed by 5 bases and the J gene end by 5 bases; junction bases not matched to a gene: 13. CDR3 length equals 17 residues. Germline assignment: CDR1 SGHTA and CDR2 FQGNSA. CDR3 coding DNA: TGTGCCAGCAGCCCCCGAGGGGTGACAGGGGGAGATCAGCCCCAGCATTTT. Protein product: CASSPRGVTGGDQPQHF.

This clone was seen only a few times. The chain is built from TRBV9 and TRBJ2-5; D uncertain. Germline assignment: CDR1 SGDLS and CDR2 YYNGEE. Trimming took 7 bases from V and 4 from J, leaving 8 bases between them. The CDR3 extends over 11 amino acids. The CDR3 region is CASGSGETQYF. CDR3 sequence (DNA): TGTGCCAGCGGGTCGGGAGAGACCCAGTACTTC.

The V and J genes are TRBV27 and TRBJ2-7, with 9 bases matching TRBD1. Per the germline V gene, CDR1 is MNHEY and CDR2 is SMNVEV (reference sequence). Unmatched junction bases numbered 5, after V lost 6 bases and J lost 2 bases. The CDR3 contains 14 residues. The chain's CDR3 is CASRRDRDTYEQYF. The CDR3 DNA is TGTGCCAGCAGGCGGGACAGGGACACCTACGAGCAGTACTTC.

This sequence joins TRBV5-1 and TRBJ2-1, with D perhaps TRBD1 (6 bases). Trimming removed 1 base from V and 8 bases from J, with 10 bases in between. The CDR3 is made up of 13 amino acids. Germline V CDR1 and CDR2: SGHRS, YFSETQ. The CDR3 DNA is TGCGCCAGCAGCTTGACAGGGTCGTATGAGCAGTTCTTC. It codes for CASSLTGSYEQFF.

This chain links TRBV12-5 with TRBJ2-1; the match to TRBD2 covers 7 bases. The CDR3 covers 13 residues. CDR1 is LGHNT, CDR2 FRNRAP, per germline. The CDR3 DNA sequence: TGTGCAACCTGGGGGGGGAGTGACAATGAGCAGTTCTTC. It translates to CATWGGSDNEQFF.

The chain joins TRBV5-1 to TRBJ1-1; tentative D call: TRBD1 (6 bases). Looked up from germline, CDR1 is SGHRS and CDR2 is YFSETQ. The CDR3 covers 16 residues. The germline V and J ends were trimmed by 3 bases and 2 bases, with 17 bases remaining between them. The CDR3 bases are TGCGCCAGCAGCTCGTCCGGGGGGCAAACAAACACTGAAGCTTTCTTT. This sequence encodes CASSSSGGQTNTEAFF. The complete variable domain, with remaining parts taken from reference TRBV5-1 and TRBJ1-1, reads KAGVTQTPRYLIKTRGQQVTLSCSPISGHRSVSWYQQTPGQGLQFLFEYFSETQRNKGNFPGRFSGRQFSNSRSEMNVSTLELGDSALYLCASSSSGGQTNTEAFFGQGTRLTVV.

The V call is TRBV5-1, the J call TRBJ2-2; the D gene is possibly TRBD1 (5 bases). The CDR3 covers 14 residues. Germline V gives CDR1 SGHRS, CDR2 YFSETQ. With 7 bases removed from V and 6 bases from J, the gap between germline ends came to 16 bases. As DNA, the CDR3 is TGCGCCAGCCAAGGCAGGGTCGGGCCCGGGGAGCTGTTTTTT. Encoded protein: CASQGRVGPGELFF. Variable domain in full (rest from reference TRBV5-1 and TRBJ2-2): KAGVTQTPRYLIKTRGQQVTLSCSPISGHRSVSWYQQTPGQGLQFLFEYFSETQRNKGNFPGRFSGRQFSNSRSEMNVSTLELGDSALYLCASQGRVGPGELFFGEGSRLTVL.

The J gene is TRBJ2-1, the V gene TRBV5-1, with D perhaps TRBD1 (6 bases). Trimming took 0 bases from V and 5 from J, leaving 9 bases between them. CDR3 length: 14 amino acids. Germline V gene data show CDR1 as SGHRS and CDR2 as YFSETQ. CDR3 residues: CASSLDRDNNEQFF. DNA for the CDR3: TGCGCCAGCAGCTTGGACAGGGATAACAATGAGCAGTTCTTC.

The chain combines TRBV28 with TRBJ1-2; 7 bases agree with TRBD1. The CDR3 sequence is 12 residues long. V dropped 5 bases and J dropped 4; count of bases not matched to a gene: 1. Germline V gives CDR1 MDHEN, CDR2 SYDVKM. The CDR3 protein is CASSDRAYGYTF. In DNA form, the CDR3 reads TGTGCCAGCAGTGACAGGGCCTATGGCTACACCTTC.

This rearrangement joins TRBV7-6 to TRBJ2-2, with 7 bases that match TRBD1. Looked up from germline, CDR1 is SGHVS and CDR2 is FNYEAQ. This CDR3 spans 15 amino acids. V shed 3 bases and J 5 bases; nucleotides not matched to a gene: 6. The CDR3 DNA reads TGTGCCAGCAGCTTTGGGCAGGGGGTGACCGGGGAGCTGTTTTTT. Protein sequence: CASSFGQGVTGELFF. The full variable domain, rest sourced from reference TRBV7-6 and TRBJ2-2, is GAGVSQSPRYKVTKRGQDVALRCDPISGHVSLYWYRQALGQGPEFLTYFNYEAQQDKSGLPNDRFSAERPEGSISTLTIQRTEQRDSAMYRCASSFGQGVTGELFFGEGSRLTVL.

There are a few counts of this clone. The chain couples TRBV20-1 to TRBJ2-5; 8 positions match TRBD1. The DNA end is a closer match to TRBJ2-7, so the J assignment may be wrong. Germline CDR1 and CDR2: DFQATT and SNEGSKA (reference sequence). This CDR3 is built from 11 residues. The CDR3 loop reads CDRGFSYEQYF. The DNA for the CDR3 is TGCGACAGGGGATTCTCCTACGAGCAGTACTTC.

The rearrangement links TRBV9 to TRBJ1-1; 9 bases fit TRBD1. The trim removed 2 bases at V and 2 bases at J, leaving 1 base unmatched. CDR1 SGDLS and CDR2 YYNGEE come from the germline V gene. The CDR3 consists of 14 residues. The CDR3 here is CASSVGQGNTEAFF. The CDR3 DNA sequence: TGTGCCAGCAGCGTGGGACAGGGAAACACTGAAGCTTTCTTT.

The rearrangement links TRBV6-6 to TRBJ1-2, with a tentative D call TRBD1 (6 bases). The germline gives CDR1 MNHNY, CDR2 SVGAGI (reference sequence). This CDR3 region has 12 residues. The V end was cut by 6 bases, the J end by 8 bases, with 13 bases between. In DNA form, the CDR3 reads TGTGCCAGCAGCCCCGCCGGGACAGGCTACACCTTC. This sequence encodes CASSPAGTGYTF.

This clone occurred a few times. The chain uses TRBV2 and TRBJ2-5, with 8 bases fitting TRBD2. There are 14 residues in the CDR3. The trim removed 6 bases at V and 4 bases at J, leaving 7 bases unmatched. CDR1 is SNHLY, CDR2 FYNNEI, per germline. CDR3 loop: CASRSWSGGETQYF. DNA of the CDR3: TGTGCCAGCAGGTCGTGGAGCGGGGGAGAGACCCAGTACTTC.

This chain links TRBV6-1 with TRBJ1-1; D unresolved. In germline, CDR1 is MNHNS, CDR2 SASEGT. The CDR3 loop spans 13 amino acids. Trimming cost V 2 bases and J 7 bases, with 11 bases left between them. The CDR3 reads CASSETRLYEAFF. CDR3 coding DNA: TGTGCCAGCAGTGAAACAAGACTTTATGAAGCTTTCTTT.

This chain joins TRBV11-2 and TRBJ2-1; no firm D call. V was trimmed by 5 bases and J by 6 bases, leaving 17 bases between them. The CDR3 has 15 residues. Germline CDR1 and CDR2: SGHAT and FQNNGV. CDR3 sequence (DNA): TGTGCCAGCAGCCGCGACTCCCTGTCGTTCAATGAGCAGTTCTTC. Protein product: CASSRDSLSFNEQFF.

The chain carries TRBV5-1 and TRBJ2-7; possible D gene TRBD2, 6 bases. Per the germline V gene, CDR1 is SGHRS and CDR2 is YFSETQ. The V end lost 2 bases, the J end lost 6 bases, and 18 bases lay between the germline ends. There are 15 residues in the CDR3. The CDR3 DNA follows: TGCGCCAGCAGCTTAGGAGGGACTTATCCTCTCGAGCAGTACTTC. Its translation: CASSLGGTYPLEQYF.